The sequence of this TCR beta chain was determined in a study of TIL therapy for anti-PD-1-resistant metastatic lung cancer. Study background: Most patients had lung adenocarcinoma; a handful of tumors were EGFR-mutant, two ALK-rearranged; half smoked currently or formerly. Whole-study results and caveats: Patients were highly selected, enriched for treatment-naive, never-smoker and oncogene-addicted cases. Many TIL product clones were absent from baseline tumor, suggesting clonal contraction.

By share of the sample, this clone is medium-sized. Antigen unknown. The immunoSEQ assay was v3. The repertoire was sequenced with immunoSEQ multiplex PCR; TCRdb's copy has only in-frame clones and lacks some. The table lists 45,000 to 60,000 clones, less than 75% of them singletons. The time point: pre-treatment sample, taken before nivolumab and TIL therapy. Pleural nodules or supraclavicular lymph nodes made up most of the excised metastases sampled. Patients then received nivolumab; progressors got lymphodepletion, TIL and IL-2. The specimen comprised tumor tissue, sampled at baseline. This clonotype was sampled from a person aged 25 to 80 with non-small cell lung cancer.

Here the CDR3 DNA reads TGTGCCAGCAGTGACCCATTCCGCGTC. Its translation is CASSDPFRV. V usage is TRBV6-1 and J usage is TRBJ2-7, with unresolved D. CDR1 and CDR2 from the germline V gene are MNHNS and SASEGT. The CDR3 totals 9 residues.